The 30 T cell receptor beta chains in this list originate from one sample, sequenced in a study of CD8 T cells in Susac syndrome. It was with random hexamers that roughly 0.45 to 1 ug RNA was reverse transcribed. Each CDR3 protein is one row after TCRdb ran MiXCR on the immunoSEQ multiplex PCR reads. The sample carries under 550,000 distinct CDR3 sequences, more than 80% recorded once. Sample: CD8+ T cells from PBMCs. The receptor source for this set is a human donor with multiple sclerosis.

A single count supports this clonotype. The CDR3 DNA reads as TGTGCCAGCAGTTTCGACCGAATCTACGAGCAGTACTTC. The encoded protein is CASSFDRIYEQYF. The rearrangement links TRBV6-2 or TRBV6-3 to TRBJ2-7; the D is unclear. CDR1 and CDR2 from the germline V gene are MNHEY and SVGEGT. This CDR3 spans 13 amino acids. Trimming took off 4 bases at V and 3 bases at J, with 10 bases between the two ends.

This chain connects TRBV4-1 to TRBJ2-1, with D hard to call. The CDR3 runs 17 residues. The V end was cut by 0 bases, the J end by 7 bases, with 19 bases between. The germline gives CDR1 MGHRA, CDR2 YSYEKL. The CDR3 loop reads CASSQDPVEIGHNEQFF. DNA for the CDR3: TGCGCCAGCAGCCAAGATCCCGTTGAGATAGGCCATAATGAGCAGTTCTTC.

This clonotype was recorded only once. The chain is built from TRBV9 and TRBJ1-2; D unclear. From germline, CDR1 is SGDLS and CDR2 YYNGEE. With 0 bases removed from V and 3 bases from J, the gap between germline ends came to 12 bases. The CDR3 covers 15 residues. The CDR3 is CASSVEPPPHYGYTF. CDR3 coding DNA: TGTGCCAGCAGCGTAGAGCCCCCTCCCCACTATGGCTACACCTTC.

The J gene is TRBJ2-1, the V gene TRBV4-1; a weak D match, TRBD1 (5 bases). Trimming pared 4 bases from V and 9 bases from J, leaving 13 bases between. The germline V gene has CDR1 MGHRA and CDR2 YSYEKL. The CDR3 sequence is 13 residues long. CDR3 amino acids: CASSRPGLGEQFF. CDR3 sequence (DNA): TGCGCCAGCAGCCGACCAGGGCTGGGTGAGCAGTTCTTC.

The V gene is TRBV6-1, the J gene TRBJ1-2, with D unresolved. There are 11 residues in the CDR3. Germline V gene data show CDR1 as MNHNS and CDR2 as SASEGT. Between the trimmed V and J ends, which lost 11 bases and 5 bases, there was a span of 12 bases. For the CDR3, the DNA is TGTGCCTGCCTACATGTTTATGGCTACACCTTC. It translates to CACLHVYGYTF.

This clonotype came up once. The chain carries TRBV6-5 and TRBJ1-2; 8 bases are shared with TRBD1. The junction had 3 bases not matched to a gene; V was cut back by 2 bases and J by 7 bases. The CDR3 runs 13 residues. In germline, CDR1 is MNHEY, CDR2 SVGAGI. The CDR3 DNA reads TGTGCCAGCAGTTACCCAGGGGGCCTTGGCTACACCTTC. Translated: CASSYPGGLGYTF.

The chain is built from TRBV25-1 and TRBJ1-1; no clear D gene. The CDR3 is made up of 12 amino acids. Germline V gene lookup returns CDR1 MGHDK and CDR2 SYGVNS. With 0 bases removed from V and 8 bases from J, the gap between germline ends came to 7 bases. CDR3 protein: CASSEYGREAFF. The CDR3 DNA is TGTGCCAGCAGTGAATATGGAAGGGAAGCTTTCTTT.

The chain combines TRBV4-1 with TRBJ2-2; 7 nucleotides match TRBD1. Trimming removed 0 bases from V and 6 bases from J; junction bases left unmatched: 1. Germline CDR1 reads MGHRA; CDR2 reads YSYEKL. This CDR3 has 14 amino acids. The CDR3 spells CASSQDTGAGELFF. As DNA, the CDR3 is TGCGCCAGCAGCCAAGATACAGGGGCCGGGGAGCTGTTTTTT.

The CDR3 loop reads CASNHPTSGTDTQYF. The CDR3 DNA sequence: TGTGCCAGCAACCACCCGACTAGCGGCACAGATACGCAGTATTTT. The chain couples TRBV28 to TRBJ2-3; 8 bases align to TRBD2. V dropped 7 bases and J dropped 1; count of bases not matched to a gene: 7. Germline-derived CDR1 and CDR2 are MDHEN and SYDVKM. The CDR3 is made up of 15 amino acids.

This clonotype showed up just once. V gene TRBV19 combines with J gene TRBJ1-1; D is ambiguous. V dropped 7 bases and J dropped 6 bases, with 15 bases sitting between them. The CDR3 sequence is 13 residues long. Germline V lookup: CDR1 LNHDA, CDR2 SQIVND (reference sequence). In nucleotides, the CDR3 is TGTGCCAGTAAAGTTCAGGTTTGGTCTGAAGCTTTCTTT. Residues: CASKVQVWSEAFF.

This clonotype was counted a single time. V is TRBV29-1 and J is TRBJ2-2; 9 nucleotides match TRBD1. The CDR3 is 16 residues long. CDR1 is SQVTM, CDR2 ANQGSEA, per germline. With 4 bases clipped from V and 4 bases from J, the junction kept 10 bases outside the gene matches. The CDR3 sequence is CSVVLGGTGPTGELFF. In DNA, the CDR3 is TGCAGCGTTGTGTTGGGTGGGACAGGGCCCACCGGGGAGCTGTTTTTT.

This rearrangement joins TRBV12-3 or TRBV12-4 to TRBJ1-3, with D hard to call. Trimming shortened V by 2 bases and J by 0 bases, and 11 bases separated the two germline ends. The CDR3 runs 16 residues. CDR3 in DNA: TGTGCCAGCAGTTTAAAGGGCAGGTCCTCTGGAAACACCATATATTTT. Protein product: CASSLKGRSSGNTIYF.

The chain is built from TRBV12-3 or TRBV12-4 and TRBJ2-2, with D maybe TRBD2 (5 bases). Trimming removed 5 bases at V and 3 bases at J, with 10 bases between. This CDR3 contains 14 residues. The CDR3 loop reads CASSPSGYTGELFF. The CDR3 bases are TGTGCCAGCAGTCCTTCGGGGTACACCGGGGAGCTGTTTTTT.

The CDR3 reads CASSPELRLGSFDQPQHF. CDR3 DNA sequence: TGTGCCAGCAGTCCCGAACTTAGACTTGGCTCTTTTGATCAGCCCCAGCATTTT. This chain uses TRBV2 with TRBJ1-5; D is undetermined. Deletions cut 5 bases from V and 5 bases from J, with 25 bases between. The CDR3 contains 18 residues. Germline V lookup: CDR1 SNHLY, CDR2 FYNNEI.

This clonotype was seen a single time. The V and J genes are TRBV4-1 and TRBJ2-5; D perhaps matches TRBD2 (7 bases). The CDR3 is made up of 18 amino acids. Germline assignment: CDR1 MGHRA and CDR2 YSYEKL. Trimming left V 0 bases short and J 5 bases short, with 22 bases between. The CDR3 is CASSQEPLAWGGHETQYF. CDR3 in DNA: TGCGCCAGCAGCCAAGAGCCCCTAGCGTGGGGGGGCCATGAGACCCAGTACTTC.

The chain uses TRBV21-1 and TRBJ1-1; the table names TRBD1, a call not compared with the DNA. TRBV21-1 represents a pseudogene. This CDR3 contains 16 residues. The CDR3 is CASSKGGTGMSPEAFF. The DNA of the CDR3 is TGTGCCAGCAGCAAAGGTGGGACAGGGATGTCGCCTGAAGCTTTCTTT.

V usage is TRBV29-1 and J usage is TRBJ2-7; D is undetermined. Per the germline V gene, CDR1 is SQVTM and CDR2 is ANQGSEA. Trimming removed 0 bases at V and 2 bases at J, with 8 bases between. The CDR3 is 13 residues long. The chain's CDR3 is CSVEEETPYEQYF. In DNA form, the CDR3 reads TGCAGCGTTGAAGAAGAAACCCCCTACGAGCAGTACTTC.

In nucleotides, the CDR3 is TGTGCCAGCAGTGAAGCGACAGGGGGTACCTACGAGCAGTACTTC. Protein sequence: CASSEATGGTYEQYF. The chain joins TRBV6-1 to TRBJ2-7; 9 positions match TRBD1. This CDR3 contains 15 residues. V was pared by 0 bases and J by 2 bases, with 2 bases of the junction left unmatched. Germline V gives CDR1 MNHNS, CDR2 SASEGT.

CDR3 in amino acids: CASSKIPQYEQYF. Written as DNA, the CDR3 is TGCGCCAGCAGCAAAATACCCCAATACGAGCAGTACTTC. The rearrangement links TRBV4-1 to TRBJ2-7; D unclear. V was clipped by 5 bases and J by 4 bases, with 12 bases between them. There are 13 residues in the CDR3. CDR1 is MGHRA and CDR2 is YSYEKL in the germline V gene.

As DNA, the CDR3 is TGTGCCAGCGGGGACAGGCTCTACGAGCAGTACTTC. This translates into CASGDRLYEQYF. The genes are TRBV2 and TRBJ2-7, with TRBD1 matching 8 bases. The CDR3 length is 12 residues. Germline CDR1 is SNHLY and CDR2 is FYNNEI. The V and J ends lost 8 bases and 3 bases, in that order; junction bases with no gene match: 3.

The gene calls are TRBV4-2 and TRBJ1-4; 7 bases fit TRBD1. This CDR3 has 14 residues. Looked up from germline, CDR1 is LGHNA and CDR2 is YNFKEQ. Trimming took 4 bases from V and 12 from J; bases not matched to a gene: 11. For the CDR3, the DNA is TGTGCCAGCAGCCCCTACAGGGGCAACGAAGAACTGTTTTTT. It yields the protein CASSPYRGNEELFF.

CDR3 residues: CASSKTSGVGGELFF. CDR3 sequence (DNA): TGCGCCAGCAGCAAGACTAGCGGGGTTGGCGGGGAGCTGTTTTTT. V is TRBV5-1 and J is TRBJ2-2; 11 bases match TRBD2. Germline V lookup: CDR1 SGHRS, CDR2 YFSETQ. This CDR3 region has 15 residues. V was clipped by 4 bases and J by 7 bases; unmatched bases: 6.

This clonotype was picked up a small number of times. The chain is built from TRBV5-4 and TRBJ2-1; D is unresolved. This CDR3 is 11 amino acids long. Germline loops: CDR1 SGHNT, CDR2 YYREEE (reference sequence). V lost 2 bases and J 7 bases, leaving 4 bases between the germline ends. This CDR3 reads CASSFLNEQFF. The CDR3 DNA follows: TGTGCCAGCAGCTTTCTGAATGAGCAGTTCTTC.

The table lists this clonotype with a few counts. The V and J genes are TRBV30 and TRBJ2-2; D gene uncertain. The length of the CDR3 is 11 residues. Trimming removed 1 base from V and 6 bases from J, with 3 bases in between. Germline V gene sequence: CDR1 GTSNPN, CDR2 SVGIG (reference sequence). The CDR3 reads CAWSGPGELFF. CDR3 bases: TGTGCCTGGAGTGGCCCCGGGGAGCTGTTTTTT.

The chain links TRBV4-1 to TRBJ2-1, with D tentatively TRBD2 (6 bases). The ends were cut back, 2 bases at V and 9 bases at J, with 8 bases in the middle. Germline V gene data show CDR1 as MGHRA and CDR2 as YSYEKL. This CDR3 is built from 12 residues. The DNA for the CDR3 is TGCGCCAGCAGCCAACAGGGAGGTGAGCAGTTCTTC. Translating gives CASSQQGGEQFF.

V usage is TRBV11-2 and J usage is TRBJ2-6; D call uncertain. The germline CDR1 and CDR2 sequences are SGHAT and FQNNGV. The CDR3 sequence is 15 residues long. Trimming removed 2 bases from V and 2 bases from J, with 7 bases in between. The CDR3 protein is CASSLTPPGANVLTF. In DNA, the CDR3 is TGTGCCAGCAGCTTAACACCCCCTGGGGCCAACGTCCTGACTTTC.

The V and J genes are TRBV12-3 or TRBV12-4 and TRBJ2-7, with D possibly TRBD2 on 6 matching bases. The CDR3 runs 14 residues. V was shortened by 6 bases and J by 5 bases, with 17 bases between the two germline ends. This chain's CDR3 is CASSPRRGLDEQYF. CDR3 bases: TGTGCCAGCAGCCCACGGCGGGGATTAGACGAGCAGTACTTC.

The CDR3 loop reads CASSLGAVTLIYEQYF. The CDR3 bases are TGTGCCAGCAGTTTAGGGGCCGTGACACTGATCTACGAGCAGTACTTC. The chain carries TRBV28 and TRBJ2-7; possible D gene TRBD1, 5 bases. The CDR3 has 16 amino acids. The V gene lost 2 bases and the J gene lost 3 bases, with 17 bases spanning the gap. Germline V gene data show CDR1 as MDHEN and CDR2 as SYDVKM.

The DNA of the CDR3 is TGTGCCAGTAGTATAGGAAGTCAGCCCCAGCATTTT. Its translation is CASSIGSQPQHF. This chain links TRBV19 with TRBJ1-5; D gene unclear. The CDR3 runs to 12 residues. Germline V CDR1 and CDR2: LNHDA, SQIVND (reference sequence). Trimming removed 1 base from V and 6 bases from J, with 4 bases in between.

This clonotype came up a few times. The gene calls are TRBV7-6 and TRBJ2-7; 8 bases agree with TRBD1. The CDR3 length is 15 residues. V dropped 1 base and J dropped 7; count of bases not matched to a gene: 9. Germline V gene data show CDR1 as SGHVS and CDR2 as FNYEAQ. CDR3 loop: CASSLEAGGLREQYF. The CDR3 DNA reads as TGTGCCAGCAGCTTAGAGGCAGGGGGCTTGCGGGAGCAGTACTTC.